The present T cell receptor (beta chain) was sequenced within a study of blood T cells in healthy people across ages. General study results and limits: Diversity was higher, and naive CD4+ cells more numerous, in long-lived donors than in aged donors. Expanded clonotype shifts may have been confounded, as the donors had an unknown CMV status.

Per the germline V gene, CDR1 is SQVTM and CDR2 is ANQGSEA. This CDR3 region has 13 residues. Trimming removed 4 bases from V and 3 bases from J, with 13 bases in between. Through a sample-barcoded 5' primer and a J-beta primer mix, a second PCR was run for 7 to 11 cycles. Each cDNA molecule, via a template-switch adaptor with 12 random nucleotides, was tagged. A single record per CDR3 protein comes from TCRdb applying MiXCR to the 5' RACE reads. The sample contains about 670,000 distinct CDR3 sequences, 40% to 45% of which appear only once. This clonotype has at least ten counts. As yet, its antigen is unknown.

Source material: blood. The clonotype comes from an elderly man in good health. This sequence joins TRBV29-1 and TRBJ2-7; D unclear. Here the CDR3 DNA reads TGCAGCGTTGTTTTTGGTACGAACTACGAGCAGTACTTC. Amino acid sequence: CSVVFGTNYEQYF.